This entry is about one TCR beta chain. Its matching antigen is unknown. The data originate from a study of cytomegalovirus exposure and HLA in healthy donors. Study results and limitations: Researchers catalogued over 150 TCR beta chains as cytomegalovirus-associated. A later analysis reportedly found that, within productive TCRs, an Asian-associated ancestry cluster had fewer N-insertions than the mean observed across the approximately 600 donors. Among the most significant clusters, several appeared linked to common viral pathogens in a later analysis.

Both 60 Vbeta primers and 13 Jbeta primers went into the PCR. Sequenced by immunoSEQ multiplex PCR; TCRdb stores in-frame clones only, minus some. Of around 140,000 clones listed, about 75% are singletons. CDR3 length: 14 amino acids. CDR1 and CDR2 (germline): MNHEY, SMNVEV (reference sequence). V lost 0 bases and J 5 bases, leaving 7 bases between the germline ends. This TCR was recovered from a woman aged 40 to 50 in good health and CMV-seronegative. The rearrangement uses TRBV27 and TRBJ2-2, with a possible D match to TRBD2 (5 bases). The sequencing input was PBMCs. In DNA form, the CDR3 reads TGTGCCAGCAGTTTATCGAGAGGGACCGGGGAGCTGTTTTTT. This gives the protein CASSLSRGTGELFF.